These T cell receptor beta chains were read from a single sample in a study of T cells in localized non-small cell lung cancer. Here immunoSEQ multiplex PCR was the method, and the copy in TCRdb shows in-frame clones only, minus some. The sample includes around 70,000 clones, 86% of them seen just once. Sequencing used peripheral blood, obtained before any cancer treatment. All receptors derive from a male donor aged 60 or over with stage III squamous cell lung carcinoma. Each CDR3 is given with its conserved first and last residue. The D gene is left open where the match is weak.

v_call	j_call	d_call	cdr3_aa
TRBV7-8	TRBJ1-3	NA	CASSLAAFGNTIYF
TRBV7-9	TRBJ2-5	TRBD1	CASSPDRGTIETQYF
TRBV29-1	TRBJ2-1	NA	CSVRTRWDEQFF
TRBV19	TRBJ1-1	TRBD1	CASSPYGGGAYTEAFF
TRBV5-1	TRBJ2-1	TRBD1	CASSKGQGGYNEQFF
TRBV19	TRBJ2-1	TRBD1	CASSSDRAFPNEQFF
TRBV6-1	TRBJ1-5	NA	CASSEQNAGQPQHF
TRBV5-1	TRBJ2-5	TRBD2	CASSLGGTREETQYF
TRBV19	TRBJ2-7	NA	CATTGLYEQYF
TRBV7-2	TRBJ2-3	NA	CASSLGPDTQYF
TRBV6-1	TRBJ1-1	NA	CASSEGGLFEAFF
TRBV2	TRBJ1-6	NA	CASSERGIYNSPLHF
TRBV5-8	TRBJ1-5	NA	CASSLEVGRAGNQPQHF
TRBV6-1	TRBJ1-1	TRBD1	CASSETGWDTEAFF
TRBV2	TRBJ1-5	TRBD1	CASSEGTGRGPQHF
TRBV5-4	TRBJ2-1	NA	CASSRDSFYNEQFF
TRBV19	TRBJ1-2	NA	CASSIQGNNGYTF
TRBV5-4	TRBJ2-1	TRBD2	CASSFIAGVGDNEQFF
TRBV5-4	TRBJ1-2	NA	CASSREVGGGGYTF
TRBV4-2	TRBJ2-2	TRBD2	CASSQGGRGTGELFF
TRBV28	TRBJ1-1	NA	CASRVAGMNTEAFF
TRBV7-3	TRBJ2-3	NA	CASSYDYTDTQYF
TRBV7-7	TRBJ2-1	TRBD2	CASSPGLAGGLVSNEQFF
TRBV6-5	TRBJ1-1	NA	CASSYGGRAPEAFF
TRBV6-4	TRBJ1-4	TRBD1	CASRLTGIEGEKLFF